These 28 T cell receptor beta chains share one sample of origin, sequenced in a study of shared T cell receptors in the human thymus (dated by TCRdb to about 2021). Preparation of the library involved the immunoSEQ multiplex PCR assay. Not all clones reach the TCRdb copy of this immuneACCESS table, which keeps in-frame sequences only. Checked studies attribute under half of the gap to unresolved V genes and leave the rest unexplained. For this sample there are roughly 710,000 clones; 80% to 90% appear just once. Together, the top ten hold more than 0.008% of the sample. The same sample was also studied in work on human thymus T cells.

Specimen: thymocytes. The receptor set was obtained from a girl in the first two years of life with a congenital heart defect. Donor details come from another sample of the same person, matched by shared clones.

The V and J genes are TRBV6-4 and TRBJ1-2; the D gene is possibly TRBD1 (6 bases). V lost 0 bases and J lost 2, with 10 bases in between. Germline V lookup: CDR1 MRHNA, CDR2 SNTAGT. The CDR3 sequence is 15 residues long. CDR3 nucleotide sequence: TGTGCCAGCAGTGACTCGAAACAGGGCAACTATGGCTACACCTTC. Protein sequence: CASSDSKQGNYGYTF.

The V gene is TRBV7-3, the J gene TRBJ1-4; D uncertain. Deletions cut 5 bases from V and 3 bases from J, with 13 bases between. The CDR3 has 15 amino acids. CDR1 is SGHTA and CDR2 is FQGTGA in the germline V gene. The chain's CDR3 is CASSERGRANEKLFF. The DNA of the CDR3 is TGTGCCAGCAGCGAAAGAGGCCGGGCTAATGAAAAACTGTTTTTT.

The rearrangement joins TRBV27 to TRBJ2-2, with 9 bases aligning to TRBD1. CDR1 is MNHEY, CDR2 SMNVEV, per germline (reference sequence). Germline trimming cut 6 bases from V and 5 bases from J; bases unmatched to any gene: 7. The CDR3 covers 15 residues. The CDR3 protein is CASRADRGKTGELFF. The CDR3 bases are TGTGCCAGCAGGGCCGACAGGGGGAAAACCGGGGAGCTGTTTTTT.

The chain joins TRBV7-2 to TRBJ2-3; TRBD2 matches at 14 bases. V lost 5 bases, J lost 4 bases, and 5 bases stayed unmatched. Germline-derived CDR1 and CDR2 are SGHTA and FQGNSA. The CDR3 has 16 amino acids. As DNA, the CDR3 is TGTGCCAGCAGCGATCAGACTAGCGGGGGGGCAGATACGCAGTATTTT. Its translation: CASSDQTSGGADTQYF.

This clone was seen a handful of times. The junction departs from germline at one end; a sequencing error may be responsible. This chain links TRBV7-6 with TRBJ2-1, with 8 bases aligning to TRBD2. Germline CDR1 reads SGHVS; CDR2 reads FNYEAQ. The CDR3 covers 17 residues. The CDR3 coding sequence is TGTGCCAGCAGCCCATACCGTCCCGGGACTAGTTACACTGAGCAGTTCTTC. Translation: CASSPYRPGTSYTEQFF.

V gene TRBV4-3 combines with J gene TRBJ2-1, with 10 bases matching TRBD2. The CDR3 is made up of 17 amino acids. The germline V gene has CDR1 LGHNA and CDR2 YSLEER. J was trimmed by 0 bases and V by 3 bases; bases with no gene match: 5. CDR3 residues: CASSQPAGGSSYNEQFF. For the CDR3, the DNA is TGCGCCAGCAGCCAGCCAGCGGGGGGGAGCTCCTACAATGAGCAGTTCTTC.

This sequence joins TRBV28 and TRBJ2-7; tentatively, D is TRBD2 (6 bases). This CDR3 is 17 amino acids long. Trimming shortened V by 7 bases and J by 2 bases, and 24 bases separated the two germline ends. From germline, CDR1 is MDHEN and CDR2 SYDVKM. This chain's CDR3 is CASKGIEAGLETYEQYF. For the CDR3, the DNA is TGTGCCAGCAAGGGTATTGAGGCGGGACTCGAAACCTACGAGCAGTACTTC.

This CDR3 reads CASSTDSTSTDTQYF. For the CDR3, the DNA is TGTGCCAGTAGTACGGATAGCACTAGCACAGATACGCAGTATTTT. The V and J genes are TRBV19 and TRBJ2-3; D remains ambiguous. Looked up from germline, CDR1 is LNHDA and CDR2 is SQIVND (reference sequence). The CDR3 runs to 15 residues. Trimming took 4 bases from V and 0 from J, leaving 11 bases between them.

The chain employs TRBV5-4 and TRBJ2-5; 13 bases fit TRBD2. J gave up 5 bases and V 1 base, and 5 bases lay outside the gene matches. This CDR3 is 16 amino acids long. The germline V gene encodes CDR1 SGHNT and CDR2 YYREEE (reference sequence). This CDR3 is CASSLSLAGGLETQYF. Written as DNA, the CDR3 is TGTGCCAGCAGCTTGTCACTAGCGGGGGGGCTGGAGACCCAGTACTTC. Full variable domain (missing parts from reference TRBV5-4 and TRBJ2-5): ETGVTQSPTHLIKTRGQQVTLRCSSQSGHNTVSWYQQALGQGPQFIFQYYREEENGRGNFPPRFSGLQFPNYSSELNVNALELDDSALYLCASSLSLAGGLETQYFGPGTRLLVL.

The chain couples TRBV4-3 to TRBJ1-1; 8 nucleotides line up with TRBD1. This CDR3 has 14 amino acids. The germline CDR1 and CDR2 sequences are LGHNA and YSLEER. V dropped 3 bases and J dropped 6; count of bases not matched to a gene: 6. The DNA of the CDR3 is TGCGCCAGCAGCCACAGGGGGCGCGGGGCTGAAGCTTTCTTT. Protein sequence: CASSHRGRGAEAFF.

The V and J genes are TRBV5-5 and TRBJ1-1; D is perhaps TRBD1 (5 bases). This CDR3 contains 12 residues. Germline V CDR1 and CDR2: SGHKS, YYEKEE (reference sequence). Between the trimmed V and J ends, which lost 2 bases and 5 bases, there was a span of 7 bases. The CDR3 sequence: CASSFRGTEAFF. CDR3 nucleotides: TGTGCCAGCAGCTTTCGGGGGACTGAAGCTTTCTTT.

For this clone: The germline gene is not matched at one end of the junction; a read error may be the cause. V and J are TRBV19 and TRBJ1-1; 9 bases fit TRBD1. The germline gives CDR1 LNHDA, CDR2 SQIVND (reference sequence). This CDR3 region has 21 residues. The CDR3 region is CASSTTQGTGFRPPLNAEAFF. CDR3 DNA sequence: TGTGCCAGTAGTACCACCCAGGGGACAGGGTTTAGGCCCCCCTTGAACGCTGAAGCTTTCTTT. The full variable domain, in which reference TRBV19 and TRBJ1-1 provide the parts outside the CDR3, is DGGITQSPKYLFRKEGQNVTLSCEQNLNHDAMYWYRQDPGQGLRLIYYSQIVNDFQKGDIAEGYSVSREKKESFPLTVTSAQKNPTAFYLCASSTTQGTGFRPPLNAEAFFGQGTRLTVV.

This clone has just one count. This rearrangement joins TRBV25-1 to TRBJ1-2; 9 positions agree with TRBD1. V was pared by 8 bases and J by 6 bases, with 1 base of the junction left unmatched. Germline V gene data show CDR1 as MGHDK and CDR2 as SYGVNS. The CDR3 spans 11 residues. As DNA, the CDR3 is TGTGCCAGCGGACAGGGGCATGGCTACACCTTC. Translation gives CASGQGHGYTF.

The V and J genes are TRBV5-6 and TRBJ1-1, with no clear D. V was cut by 1 base and J by 1 base, with 5 bases left in between. There are 13 residues in the CDR3. Germline CDR1 reads SGHDT; CDR2 reads YYEEEE. In DNA form, the CDR3 reads TGTGCCAGCAGCTTGACTCCGAACACTGAAGCTTTCTTT. It yields the protein CASSLTPNTEAFF.

The CDR3: CASSPVWGGGIRELFF. CDR3 sequence (DNA): TGTGCCAGCAGCCCTGTTTGGGGGGGTGGGATCAGGGAGCTGTTTTTT. This sequence joins TRBV27 and TRBJ2-2, with TRBD2 matching 7 bases. The CDR3 loop spans 16 amino acids. J lost 9 bases, V lost 6 bases, and 16 bases had no gene match. Germline loops: CDR1 MNHEY, CDR2 SMNVEV (reference sequence).

V gene TRBV7-9 combines with J gene TRBJ2-7; TRBD1 aligns across 11 bases. V gave up 3 bases and J gave up 7 bases; unmatched junction bases: 8. Germline CDR1 SEHNR, CDR2 FQNEAQ (reference sequence). The CDR3 runs 15 residues. CDR3 protein: CASSFPGQGDGEQYF. The CDR3 DNA reads TGTGCCAGCAGCTTCCCGGGACAGGGGGACGGGGAGCAGTACTTC.

CDR3 amino acids: CASSQGGGPQDYGYTF. The CDR3 DNA reads as TGTGCCAGCAGCCAAGGTGGAGGGCCCCAGGACTATGGCTACACCTTC. The V call is TRBV14, the J call TRBJ1-2; D is unclear. The CDR3 has 16 amino acids. Germline CDR1 reads SGHDN; CDR2 reads FVKESK. Trimming shortened V by 1 base and J by 3 bases, and 15 bases separated the two germline ends.

The V and J genes are TRBV19 and TRBJ1-5; no clear D. This CDR3 is built from 13 residues. Germline values: CDR1 LNHDA, CDR2 SQIVND (reference sequence). V lost 5 bases and J 0 bases, leaving 5 bases between the germline ends. In DNA, the CDR3 is TGTGCCAGTAGTCAGTATAGCAATCAGCCCCAGCATTTT. Its protein is CASSQYSNQPQHF.

V and J are TRBV4-1 and TRBJ2-7; TRBD1 agrees at 10 bases. Looked up from germline, CDR1 is MGHRA and CDR2 is YSYEKL. Trimming cost V 0 bases and J 0 bases; bases outside gene matches: 17. This CDR3 spans 21 amino acids. The CDR3 here is CASSQETPLDMTGGFSYEQYF. The CDR3 DNA is TGCGCCAGCAGCCAAGAGACGCCTCTCGATATGACAGGGGGCTTCTCCTACGAGCAGTACTTC.

The chain employs TRBV5-1 and TRBJ1-5; weak D call: TRBD1 (5 bases). Trimming cost V 0 bases and J 9 bases, with 19 bases left between them. Germline-derived CDR1 and CDR2 are SGHRS and YFSETQ. The CDR3 has 16 amino acids. CDR3 in amino acids: CASSLAPDLGQSPQHF. As DNA, the CDR3 is TGCGCCAGCAGCTTGGCCCCGGATCTCGGACAATCGCCCCAGCATTTT.

This clone has only a few counts. V is TRBV7-9 and J is TRBJ1-2; D call uncertain. V was shortened by 4 bases and J by 0 bases, with 9 bases between the two germline ends. This CDR3 has 14 residues. In germline, CDR1 is SEHNR, CDR2 FQNEAQ (reference sequence). The CDR3 is CASSSPGTNYGYTF. The CDR3 region has the DNA TGTGCCAGCAGCTCACCGGGAACTAACTATGGCTACACCTTC.

The chain uses TRBV5-1 and TRBJ1-1; 9 bases agree with TRBD1. The CDR3 contains 16 residues. V gave up 4 bases and J gave up 5 bases; unmatched junction bases: 12. Germline V lookup: CDR1 SGHRS, CDR2 YFSETQ. CDR3 amino acids: CASSPRTGEYYTEAFF. In DNA, the CDR3 is TGCGCCAGCAGCCCTCGGACAGGGGAATATTATACTGAAGCTTTCTTT.

The chain links TRBV6-6 to TRBJ1-1; 9 nucleotides line up with TRBD1. The CDR3 is 16 residues long. In germline, CDR1 is MNHNY, CDR2 SVGAGI (reference sequence). With 6 bases clipped from V and 3 bases from J, the junction kept 11 bases outside the gene matches. DNA of the CDR3: TGTGCCAGCAGGACGGGACAGGGAGGGTTGTACACTGAAGCTTTCTTT. This gives the protein CASRTGQGGLYTEAFF.

CDR3 sequence: CASSRKAGGLETQYF. The DNA of the CDR3 is TGCGCCAGCAGCCGTAAAGCGGGGGGGCTAGAGACCCAGTACTTC. V gene TRBV4-3 combines with J gene TRBJ2-5, with 10 bases fitting TRBD2. V was clipped by 4 bases and J by 4 bases; unmatched bases: 6. The CDR3 is 15 amino acids. In germline, CDR1 is LGHNA, CDR2 YSLEER.

The genes are TRBV11-1 and TRBJ2-3, with 9 nucleotides matching TRBD1. The germline V gene encodes CDR1 SGHAT and CDR2 FQDESV (reference sequence). The CDR3 runs to 16 residues. After removal of 0 bases from V and 6 bases from J, the junction contained 7 bases not matched to a gene. DNA for the CDR3: TGTGCCAGCAGCTTAGCGGGACAGGGCGAGGAGGATACGCAGTATTTT. This translates into CASSLAGQGEEDTQYF.

V usage is TRBV5-1 and J usage is TRBJ2-7; no definite D call. The CDR3 is 13 amino acids. V lost 1 base to trimming and J lost 4 bases, with 9 bases between them. Germline V gene sequence: CDR1 SGHRS, CDR2 YFSETQ. CDR3 amino acids: CASSLLPLYEQYF. The CDR3 bases are TGCGCCAGCAGCTTGCTCCCACTTTACGAGCAGTACTTC.

This rearrangement joins TRBV19 to TRBJ1-2, with 9 bases identical to TRBD1. Germline trimming cut 6 bases from V and 7 bases from J; bases unmatched to any gene: 6. Germline values: CDR1 LNHDA, CDR2 SQIVND (reference sequence). This CDR3 contains 13 residues. The CDR3 sequence: CASRWDREGGYTF. The DNA for the CDR3 is TGTGCCAGTAGATGGGACAGGGAGGGTGGCTACACCTTC.

The chain links TRBV11-2 to TRBJ1-6; 7 bases align to TRBD1. Germline assignment: CDR1 SGHAT and CDR2 FQNNGV. Trimming removed 2 bases from V and 5 bases from J; junction bases left unmatched: 6. The CDR3 runs to 16 residues. CDR3 loop: CASSLPFGQDNSPLHF. In DNA form, the CDR3 reads TGTGCCAGCAGCTTACCATTCGGACAGGATAATTCACCCCTCCACTTT.